Shown below are 14 T cell receptor beta chains from a single sample sequenced in a study of vaccination and CD4 T cells after COVID-19. The Oncomine TCR Beta short-read assay sequenced DNA from cultured CD4+ T cells. TCRdb used MiXCR to reprocess the PCR reads, holding one entry per CDR3 protein. The sample contains tens of thousands of distinct CDR3 sequences, about three quarters of which appear only once. As for treatment: roughly nine-day PBMC culture with coronavirus spike peptide pools or control peptides (ViraFEST assay). Which antigens these TCRs recognize remains unknown. Sequencing was carried out using CD4+ T cells from blood, cultured in vitro. These receptors were obtained from a human donor who had recovered from COVID-19.

The sample holds one count of this clonotype. The rearrangement links TRBV7-2 to TRBJ1-5; the D is unclear. The ends were cut back, 4 bases at V and 3 bases at J, with 13 bases in the middle. This CDR3 is 15 amino acids long. Germline loops: CDR1 SGHTA, CDR2 FQGNSA. The CDR3 protein is CASSSRQANNQPQHF. Written as DNA, the CDR3 is TGTGCCAGCAGCTCCAGGCAGGCCAACAATCAGCCCCAGCATTTT. The variable domain in full, with the rest retrieved from reference TRBV7-2 and TRBJ1-5, is GAGVSQSPSNKVTEKGKDVELRCDPISGHTALYWYRQSLGQGLEFLIYFQGNSAPDKSGLPSDRFSAERTGGSVSTLTIQRTQQEDSAVYLCASSSRQANNQPQHFGDGTRLSIL.

The rearrangement uses TRBV7-6 and TRBJ2-3; D might be TRBD2 (6 bases). Germline CDR1 SGHVS, CDR2 FNYEAQ. The germline V and J ends were trimmed by 3 bases and 3 bases, with 7 bases remaining between them. This CDR3 has 13 residues. The CDR3 is CASSLGGTDTQYF. The CDR3 DNA reads as TGTGCCAGCAGCTTGGGGGGAACAGATACGCAGTATTTT.

This clonotype was seen more than once but under ten times. V and J are TRBV6-2 or TRBV6-3 and TRBJ1-5, with D perhaps TRBD1 (5 bases). The germline V gene encodes CDR1 MNHEY and CDR2 SVGEGT. This CDR3 is built from 12 residues. V lost 5 bases and J 7 bases, leaving 9 bases between the germline ends. The CDR3 loop reads CASSAQGQPQHF. In DNA, the CDR3 is TGTGCCAGCAGTGCGCAGGGACAGCCCCAGCATTTT.

This clonotype was seen a handful of times. The chain has TRBV27 and TRBJ1-5; 8 bases are shared with TRBD1. CDR1 and CDR2 from the germline V gene are MNHEY and SMNVEV (reference sequence). The length of the CDR3 is 14 residues. J was trimmed by 1 base and V by 6 bases; bases with no gene match: 2. CDR3 region: CASSPGGSNQPQHF. The CDR3 DNA reads TGTGCCAGCAGCCCAGGGGGCAGCAATCAGCCCCAGCATTTT.

J is TRBJ2-3 and V is TRBV6-1, with 7 bases identical to TRBD2. Losses at the gene ends were 7 bases for V and 4 bases for J; bases not matched to a gene: 5. The CDR3 sequence is 13 residues long. The V gene's germline CDR1 is MNHNS and CDR2 SASEGT. This CDR3 is CASNPRESDTQYF. DNA for the CDR3: TGTGCCAGCAACCCGCGGGAGTCAGATACGCAGTATTTT.

In its sample, this clonotype was seen once. The chain couples TRBV12-3 or TRBV12-4 to TRBJ1-3; 10 bases match TRBD1. With 4 bases clipped from V and 4 bases from J, the junction kept 10 bases outside the gene matches. The length of the CDR3 is 17 residues. This CDR3 reads CASSSRGQGVLGNTIYF. The CDR3 region has the DNA TGTGCCAGCAGTTCCCGTGGACAGGGGGTGTTAGGAAACACCATATATTTT.

Only a few counts were recorded for this clonotype. The chain employs TRBV7-9 and TRBJ1-2; D is ambiguous. V gave up 4 bases and J gave up 4 bases, with 10 bases separating them. Germline-derived CDR1 and CDR2 are SEHNR and FQNEAQ (reference sequence). CDR3 size: 13 residues. Written as DNA, the CDR3 is TGTGCCAGCAGCTCGTCTAGCGGCTATGGCTACACCTTC. Translation gives CASSSSSGYGYTF.

The gene calls are TRBV15 and TRBJ2-2; a possible D gene is TRBD2 (6 bases). CDR1 LNHNV and CDR2 YYDKDF come from the germline V gene (reference sequence). V was pared by 0 bases and J by 5 bases, with 16 bases between. This CDR3 is 17 amino acids long. The CDR3 DNA is TGTGCCACCAGCAGAGATCGGGCGGGGACCAAGACCGGGGAGCTGTTTTTT. It translates to CATSRDRAGTKTGELFF.

The chain links TRBV20-1 to TRBJ2-1; the match to TRBD1 covers 7 bases. With 6 bases clipped from V and 8 bases from J, the junction kept 13 bases outside the gene matches. Germline CDR1 is DFQATT and CDR2 is SNEGSKA (reference sequence). The CDR3 extends over 14 amino acids. The CDR3 is CSATADREFYEQFF. As DNA, the CDR3 is TGCAGTGCCACCGCAGACAGGGAGTTCTATGAGCAGTTCTTC.

This chain joins TRBV27 and TRBJ1-2; D perhaps matches TRBD1 (6 bases). The CDR3 contains 14 residues. Germline loops: CDR1 MNHEY, CDR2 SMNVEV (reference sequence). With 4 bases removed from V and 5 bases from J, the gap between germline ends came to 14 bases. The CDR3 sequence is CASSSNNQGYGYTF. DNA for the CDR3: TGTGCCAGCAGTTCCAACAACCAGGGGTATGGCTACACCTTC.

The J gene is TRBJ2-5, the V gene TRBV7-2; perhaps D is TRBD1 or TRBD2 (5 bases each). The CDR3 totals 15 residues. Germline assignment: CDR1 SGHTA and CDR2 FQGNSA. The ends were cut back, 1 base at V and 0 bases at J, with 9 bases in the middle. The chain's CDR3 is CASSLGGTYQETQYF. CDR3 DNA: TGTGCCAGCAGCTTAGGGGGGACGTACCAAGAGACCCAGTACTTC.

The CDR3 region has the DNA TGCAGTGCCCCAATTAGACAGGGTAATTCGGGTGAGCAGTTCTTC. It specifies CSAPIRQGNSGEQFF. V and J are TRBV20-1 and TRBJ2-1, with 7 positions matching TRBD1. The CDR3 loop spans 15 amino acids. Trimming cost V 6 bases and J 9 bases; bases outside gene matches: 17. Germline V gives CDR1 DFQATT, CDR2 SNEGSKA (reference sequence).

CDR3 coding DNA: TGTGCCAGCAGCTTAACCCTGGGGAGTAACACCGGGGAGCTGTTTTTT. Translated: CASSLTLGSNTGELFF. This rearrangement joins TRBV7-9 to TRBJ2-2; tentative D call: TRBD2 (5 bases). The length of the CDR3 is 16 residues. The V and J ends lost 2 bases and 2 bases respectively, with 12 bases between them. CDR1 and CDR2 (germline): SEHNR, FQNEAQ (reference sequence).

The genes are TRBV7-9 and TRBJ1-1, with no clear D. V was trimmed by 5 bases and J by 7 bases, leaving 8 bases between them. Germline values: CDR1 SEHNR, CDR2 FQNEAQ (reference sequence). CDR3 size: 11 residues. CDR3: CASSPGDEAFF. DNA of the CDR3: TGTGCCAGCAGCCCCGGGGATGAAGCTTTCTTT.